The text below deals with one T cell receptor beta chain. Antigen: not known. Specified time point: week 5, during vaccination. What each vaccine dose contained was 300 ug of mutant IDH1 20-mer peptide, accompanied by topical imiquimod. The data were obtained in a study of a mutant IDH1 vaccine in newly diagnosed glioma. About the research overall: Patients had eight vaccinations, in weeks 1, 3, 5, 7, 11, 15, 19 and 23. Every participant had undergone radiotherapy, temozolomide, or both before, and most underwent both.

CDR3 size: 15 residues. CDR1 and CDR2 from the germline V gene are SEHNR and FQNEAQ (reference sequence). V was shortened by 1 base and J by 4 bases, with 13 bases between the two germline ends. Libraries were prepared by immunoSEQ multiplex PCR; TCRdb keeps only in-frame clonotypes and omits some of them. The data show 30,000 to 40,000 clones, around 60% seen once. The chain has TRBV7-9 and TRBJ2-5, with TRBD2 as a possible D gene (7 bases). The source is a woman aged 18-30 years with glioma. The sequences come from PBMCs, collected from a glioma patient whose treatment included an IDH1 peptide vaccine. For the CDR3, the DNA is TGTGCCAGCAGCTTAGGGGGGGGCCTCGGAGAGACCCAGTACTTC. Residues: CASSLGGGLGETQYF.